This entry is about one T cell receptor beta chain. Its antigen is not identified. Germline lookup yields CDR1 MNHEY and CDR2 SVGAGI. This CDR3 has 15 amino acids. The trim removed 5 bases at V and 0 bases at J, leaving 2 bases unmatched. The data originate from a study of radiation and T cells in renal cell carcinoma. Study-level findings and limits: Without pretreatment biopsies, baseline tumor clonotype presence was undetermined. Top tumor clonotypes rose in blood 2 weeks post-radiation, then contracted.

Indicated time point: baseline pretreatment blood. The treatment: 15 Gy SBRT to primary tumor, nephrectomy 4 weeks later. The tumor was a clear cell renal cell carcinoma. TCRdb's copy holds only in-frame clones and misses some; the assay was immunoSEQ multiplex PCR. This table holds 150,000 or so clones, about 88% found once. The starting material was blood, obtained from a patient whose treatment included radiotherapy and nephrectomy. The chain recombines TRBV6-5 with TRBJ2-4, with 9 bases that match TRBD1. This sequence originates from a woman in her 70s with renal cell carcinoma. The CDR3 DNA reads as TGTGCCAGCAGTGGGACAGGGCTAGCCAAAAACATTCAGTACTTC. This codes for CASSGTGLAKNIQYF.